A single TCR beta chain is shown here with its context. Its antigen target is currently unknown. No much larger clone exists at a distance of one base, and base qualities are not known. TCRbeta CDR3 regions were amplified from genomic DNA using the immunoSEQ Assay, a bias-controlled multiplex PCR. Turning to the authors' computational methods: Nucleated cell counts per sample were estimated from amplification of reference gene primers within the assay. To quantify the absolute abundance of each unique TCRbeta CDR3 rearrangement, sequence reads were collapsed and filtered. For each sample, productive Simpson clonality was calculated as the square root of Simpson's diversity index over productive rearrangements. In TCRdb, the immuneACCESS table is reduced to in-frame sequences with V and J assigned. These tables do not hold every clone; where another copy was compared, an unresolved V gene accounts for under half, and the others remain unexplained. That table is the source of V, J and clone size, and D and trimming were worked out from the DNA. This sample holds a few hundred thousand clones; roughly 82% were observed only once. The ten largest clones take up approximately 2.4% of the sample.

The germline V gene (reference sequence) gives CDR1 as GTSNPN and CDR2 as SVGIG. Deletion took 1 base off V and 4 bases off J, with a span of 11 bases between the germline ends. The CDR3 starts with the cysteine, ends with the phenylalanine, and has 13 residues. Only the CDR3 part of the read is kept: 39 bases, read in frame from the first base. A second Seattle source provided samples from volunteer blood donors who had recovered from COVID-19. Whole blood was collected in K2EDTA tubes by collaborating institutions according to the institutions' own protocols. For TCRbeta analysis, collaborator samples were shipped as frozen whole blood, as isolated PBMCs, or as DNA extracted from either sample type. This sample is part of a study of blood T cell repertoires in COVID-19 (dated by TCRdb to the early 2020s). Turning to the overall study: Samples from collaborators originated in the United States, Italy and Spain and spanned both the acute and convalescent phases of COVID-19. The material from the prospective study consisted of cDNA or gDNA derived from T cells, B-cell-depleted T cells, or PBMCs. Subjects who had been exposed to COVID-19, were actively infected with it, or had recovered from it provided the deeply sampled blood TCRbeta repertoires that made up the dataset. A freely available public database, intended as a resource for researchers studying the immune response to SARS-CoV-2, is where the repertoires were released. Samples came from the ongoing ImmuneRACE study (first 160 participants) plus 1,254 subjects from 6 global collaborators. Sample metadata almost always included a de-identified subject ID, COVID-19 status, age in years and sex. Where available, HLA class I and class II types were obtained from metadata supplied by the sample provider rather than from assay-based typing. General findings and caveats noted by the study authors: How much clinical and demographic metadata was included differed by source and by participant, and the metadata was provided uncurated.

The rearranged chain carries TRBV30 and TRBJ2-7, with a tentative D gene TRBD2 over 6 matching bases. This receptor was identified in a man in his forties or fifties who had recovered from COVID-19. The specimen sequenced was peripheral blood. The CDR3 reads CAWSAGTSYEQYF. Read as DNA, the sequence is TGTGCCTGGAGTGCGGGGACTTCTTACGAGCAGTACTTC.